The entry below gives a single T cell receptor beta chain sequence along with its context. The data are from a study of blood T cell repertoires in COVID-19. Study context: The United States, Italy and Spain were the sources of the acute and convalescent COVID-19 samples.

Original data processing: Reference gene primer amplification yielded estimated nucleated cell counts. Libraries were prepared by immunoSEQ multiplex PCR; TCRdb keeps only in-frame clonotypes and omits some of them. That table furnishes V, J and clone size, whereas the DNA furnished D and trimming. The table has 500,000 to 600,000 clones, 70% to 90% seen once. Patients from Seattle were sampled longitudinally, starting during active infection. CDR3 length: 14 residues. V was cut by 5 bases and J by 4 bases, with 11 bases left in between. CDR1 is LNHDA, CDR2 SQIVND, per germline (reference sequence). The sequence derives from a woman aged 50 to 60 with COVID-19, enrolled during active disease. This chain joins TRBV19 and TRBJ2-2; possible D gene TRBD1, 5 bases. Sequencing used peripheral blood. Here the CDR3 reads CASSFLGPTGELFF. CDR3 sequence (DNA): TGTGCCAGTAGTTTCCTGGGGCCCACCGGGGAGCTGTTTTTT.